What follows is one T cell receptor (beta chain) and its context. This entry comes from a study of metastatic and nonmetastatic thyroid tumors. Germline-derived CDR1 and CDR2 are DFQATT and SNEGSKA (reference sequence). V shed 4 bases and J shed 0 bases, with 10 bases lying between them. The CDR3 covers 14 residues. Thyroid surgery had not been preceded by any treatment in any patient. TCRdb re-called clones from the PCR reads using MiXCR. The table records more than 9,000 clones, 25% to 30% of them present only once. Specimen: tumor tissue. V is TRBV20-1 and J is TRBJ1-3; D possibly corresponds to TRBD1 (6 bases). The source is a male donor with papillary thyroid cancer or a benign thyroid nodule (not recorded which). Some clones in this sample may be carry-over from other donors' samples. The CDR3 bases are TGCAGTGCTACTAGGGACAACTCTGGAAACACCATATATTTT. This gives the protein CSATRDNSGNTIYF.